Following are 14 T cell receptor beta chains from one sample sequenced in a study of PD-L1 blockade in urothelial cancer. Time point noted: peripheral blood 6 weeks after treatment start. Clones were sequenced by immunoSEQ multiplex PCR, and TCRdb holds only the in-frame ones, with some missing. In the table there are around 87,000 clones, 70% to 90% of which are singletons. The material was PBMCs, obtained around atezolizumab (anti-PD-L1) treatment. All receptors derive from an older man with urothelial cancer.

The gene calls are TRBV25-1 and TRBJ1-4; TRBD1 is a possible D gene (6 bases). V shed 7 bases and J shed 5 bases, with 14 bases lying between them. The germline gives CDR1 MGHDK, CDR2 SYGVNS. This CDR3 has 14 residues. This chain's CDR3 is CASTEGTPNEKLFF. In DNA, the CDR3 is TGTGCCAGCACCGAAGGGACACCAAATGAAAAACTGTTTTTT.

V gene TRBV14 combines with J gene TRBJ2-1, with TRBD2 matching 10 bases. V lost 4 bases to trimming and J lost 3 bases; unmatched junction nucleotides: 3. The germline V gene encodes CDR1 SGHDN and CDR2 FVKESK. CDR3 length: 15 amino acids. The CDR3 region has the DNA TGTGCCAGCAGCCCCCGGACTAGCGGCTACAATGAGCAGTTCTTC. Protein: CASSPRTSGYNEQFF. The whole variable domain, filled in from reference TRBV14 and TRBJ2-1, reads EAGVTQFPSHSVIEKGQTVTLRCDPISGHDNLYWYRRVMGKEIKFLLHFVKESKQDESGMPNNRFLAERTGGTYSTLKVQPAELEDSGVYFCASSPRTSGYNEQFFGPGTRLTVL.

This clone was counted a single time. The chain couples TRBV4-1 to TRBJ1-3, with 8 bases lining up with TRBD1. Germline CDR1 is MGHRA and CDR2 is YSYEKL. Trimming took 3 bases from V and 2 from J; bases not matched to a gene: 3. This CDR3 has 15 residues. The CDR3 loop is CASSQQTGAGNTIYF. CDR3 nucleotide sequence: TGCGCCAGCAGCCAGCAGACAGGGGCTGGAAACACCATATATTTT.

The chain has TRBV18 and TRBJ1-5; 12 bases align to TRBD1. Germline values: CDR1 KGHSH, CDR2 LQKENI. The CDR3 is 15 amino acids. The junction had 3 bases not matched to a gene; V was cut back by 2 bases and J by 7 bases. The chain's CDR3 is CASSPGTGGGQPQHF. CDR3 bases: TGTGCCAGCTCACCAGGGACAGGGGGCGGACAGCCCCAGCATTTT.

CDR3 sequence: CASTLTGGADTQYF. CDR3 sequence (DNA): TGCGCCAGCACCCTGACAGGGGGAGCAGATACGCAGTATTTT. The V gene is TRBV5-1, the J gene TRBJ2-3; 9 nucleotides agree with TRBD1. This CDR3 has 14 amino acids. The germline V gene encodes CDR1 SGHRS and CDR2 YFSETQ. The V and J ends lost 6 bases and 4 bases, in that order; junction bases with no gene match: 6.

The chain combines TRBV19 with TRBJ2-2; 10 nucleotides match TRBD1. The germline CDR1 and CDR2 sequences are LNHDA and SQIVND (reference sequence). The CDR3 contains 17 residues. Unmatched junction bases numbered 18, after V lost 11 bases and J lost 6 bases. CDR3 residues: CAAGGQGGLLRAGELFF. The DNA for the CDR3 is TGTGCCGCAGGCGGACAGGGGGGTTTGTTAAGGGCCGGGGAGCTGTTTTTT.

The rearrangement uses TRBV6-1 and TRBJ2-7; 9 nucleotides line up with TRBD1. Germline-derived CDR1 and CDR2 are MNHNS and SASEGT. Germline trimming cut 2 bases from V and 5 bases from J; bases unmatched to any gene: 4. The CDR3 has 14 amino acids. The CDR3 protein is CASSEPWTGDEQYF. CDR3 bases: TGTGCCAGCAGTGAACCCTGGACAGGGGACGAGCAGTACTTC.

This clone was seen a few times. This sequence joins TRBV6-1 and TRBJ2-3, with no clear D. This CDR3 is 13 amino acids long. Germline-derived CDR1 and CDR2 are MNHNS and SASEGT. V was cut by 5 bases and J by 0 bases, with 6 bases left in between. Here the CDR3 reads CASSLQSTDTQYF. The CDR3 coding sequence is TGTGCCAGCAGTCTGCAGAGCACAGATACGCAGTATTTT.

This sequence joins TRBV7-2 and TRBJ2-2, with 7 bases aligning to TRBD1. In germline, CDR1 is SGHTA, CDR2 FQGNSA. After removal of 4 bases from V and 6 bases from J, the junction contained 5 bases not matched to a gene. There are 14 residues in the CDR3. The CDR3 reads CASSWDRGAGELFF. The CDR3 bases are TGTGCCAGCAGCTGGGACAGAGGCGCCGGGGAGCTGTTTTTT.

V and J are TRBV27 and TRBJ1-1; 7 positions match TRBD1. The germline V gene has CDR1 MNHEY and CDR2 SMNVEV (reference sequence). Losses at the gene ends were 6 bases for V and 6 bases for J; bases not matched to a gene: 7. There are 13 residues in the CDR3. The CDR3, as DNA: TGTGCCAGCAGCCCCAGACAGGGTCCTGAAGCTTTCTTT. Amino acid sequence: CASSPRQGPEAFF.

The chain uses TRBV7-2 and TRBJ1-5; D might be TRBD1 (5 bases). V dropped 6 bases and J dropped 4 bases, with 13 bases sitting between them. This CDR3 contains 14 residues. CDR1 is SGHTA and CDR2 is FQGNSA in the germline V gene. The DNA for the CDR3 is TGTGCCAGCAGTTACGGGGGGGATAATCAGCCCCAGCATTTT. It yields the protein CASSYGGDNQPQHF.

This chain connects TRBV19 to TRBJ2-1, with D perhaps TRBD2 (6 bases). V dropped 8 bases and J dropped 8 bases, with 22 bases sitting between them. Germline V gene sequence: CDR1 LNHDA, CDR2 SQIVND (reference sequence). The CDR3 covers 15 residues. The CDR3 DNA reads as TGTGCCAGTCGTCGTGTAGCGGCGTCTTTGGATGAGCAGTTCTTC. Translated: CASRRVAASLDEQFF. Full variable domain (remainder filled in from reference TRBV19 and TRBJ2-1): DGGITQSPKYLFRKEGQNVTLSCEQNLNHDAMYWYRQDPGQGLRLIYYSQIVNDFQKGDIAEGYSVSREKKESFPLTVTSAQKNPTAFYLCASRRVAASLDEQFFGPGTRLTVL.

The CDR3 DNA follows: TGTGCCAGCAGTTTAGAGCCGGGGACTAGCGGGAGAACCGGGGAGCTGTTTTTT. Amino acids: CASSLEPGTSGRTGELFF. The V call is TRBV27, the J call TRBJ2-2; 14 bases align to TRBD2. Germline CDR1 is MNHEY and CDR2 is SMNVEV (reference sequence). The V segment lost 2 bases and the J segment 5 bases; nucleotides outside the gene matches: 7. CDR3 length: 18 amino acids.

This chain joins TRBV11-3 and TRBJ2-7; 8 bases map to TRBD2. The J segment lost 0 bases and the V segment lost 2 bases, leaving 6 bases of the junction unmatched. The CDR3 consists of 16 residues. Germline loops: CDR1 SGHNT, CDR2 YENEEA. CDR3 loop: CASSLRLAGSSYEQYF. The CDR3 DNA sequence: TGTGCCAGCAGCTTAAGATTAGCGGGGAGCTCCTACGAGCAGTACTTC.